This T cell receptor beta chain was captured in a study of T cells in localized non-small cell lung cancer. Study observations and caveats: Higher blood T cell density went with longer overall survival. Heterogeneity remains possible because sequencing was limited to only one tumor region. Tumor trailed uninvolved adjacent lung in T cell clonality, which peaked there. Adjacent lung tissue had a median 57 of the top 100 clones found in the tumor.

TCRdb keeps only in-frame clones here, not all; method: immunoSEQ multiplex PCR. The table includes 12,000 to 15,000 clones, approximately 89% detected once. With respect to this clone: Its antigen is unknown.

In germline, CDR1 is SEHNR, CDR2 FQNEAQ (reference sequence). This CDR3 is 15 amino acids long. V shed 3 bases, J shed 7 bases, and the junction held 8 bases outside the gene matches. The clonotype comes from a man aged 35-75 years with stage III lung adenocarcinoma. Specimen: peripheral blood mononuclear cells, collected before any cancer treatment. The rearrangement links TRBV7-9 to TRBJ2-7; TRBD1 aligns across 11 bases. The CDR3 loop is CASSLAGTGGGEQYF. CDR3 DNA: TGTGCCAGCAGCTTGGCCGGGACAGGGGGGGGAGAGCAGTACTTC. The full variable domain, with the rest looked up from reference TRBV7-9 and TRBJ2-7, is DTGVSQNPRHKITKRGQNVTFRCDPISEHNRLYWYRQTLGQGPEFLTYFQNEAQLEKSRLLSDRFSAERPKGSFSTLEIQRTEQGDSAMYLCASSLAGTGGGEQYFGPGTRLTVT.